What follows are 29 T cell receptor beta chains derived from one specimen sequenced in a study of shared clonotypes between healthy human individuals. Generated by immunoSEQ multiplex PCR, the TCRdb table keeps only in-frame clones and is missing some. The sample holds about 730,000 clones, roughly 72% seen once. Sequenced material: memory CD4+ T cells sorted from blood. As for subset: CD45RA-negative fraction. These receptors were taken from a woman aged 25 to 45 in good health.

The CDR3 here is CASSERVGVPGELFF. The CDR3 region has the DNA TGTGCCAGCAGTGAGAGGGTCGGGGTCCCCGGGGAGCTGTTTTTT. The V and J genes are TRBV2 and TRBJ2-2; D may be TRBD2 (5 bases). The germline V gene has CDR1 SNHLY and CDR2 FYNNEI. The ends were cut back, 3 bases at V and 6 bases at J, with 14 bases in the middle. This CDR3 has 15 amino acids.

Comments on this clone: The same CDR3 can be traced to other DNA sequences in this sample. The CDR3 DNA is TGTGCCAGTAGCAGAGGTACCTACAATGAGCAGTTCTTC. Residues: CASSRGTYNEQFF. The chain has TRBV19 and TRBJ2-1; unclear D gene. Trimming took 6 bases from V and 2 from J, leaving 8 bases between them. The CDR3 sequence is 13 residues long. Per the germline V gene, CDR1 is LNHDA and CDR2 is SQIVND (reference sequence).

CDR3 in amino acids: CASTLGQGTTYGYTF. CDR3 in DNA: TGTGCCAGCACTCTGGGGCAGGGAACGACCTATGGCTACACCTTC. The V call is TRBV28, the J call TRBJ1-2; tentatively, D is TRBD1 (5 bases). V was shortened by 7 bases and J by 4 bases, with 19 bases between the two germline ends. CDR3 length: 15 amino acids. The germline V gene encodes CDR1 MDHEN and CDR2 SYDVKM.

The chain has TRBV5-1 and TRBJ2-1; D perhaps matches TRBD1 (6 bases). Trimming stripped 0 bases from V and 0 bases from J, with 19 bases between. Germline V gene data show CDR1 as SGHRS and CDR2 as YFSETQ. This CDR3 region has 19 residues. The CDR3 DNA sequence: TGCGCCAGCAGCTTGGCCGGGACACCTTACACCCCCTCCTACAATGAGCAGTTCTTC. Amino acids: CASSLAGTPYTPSYNEQFF.

This clone occurred once. The V call is TRBV5-1, the J call TRBJ2-7; TRBD1 matches at 10 bases. With 4 bases clipped from V and 1 base from J, the junction kept 14 bases outside the gene matches. The CDR3 has 18 amino acids. Germline lookup yields CDR1 SGHRS and CDR2 YFSETQ. The CDR3 region is CASSQGQGRPTESYEQYF. In DNA form, the CDR3 reads TGCGCCAGCAGCCAGGGACAGGGGCGACCGACCGAATCCTACGAGCAGTACTTC.

The chain joins TRBV27 to TRBJ2-1; TRBD2 is a possible D gene (5 bases). The germline CDR1 and CDR2 sequences are MNHEY and SMNVEV (reference sequence). V was cut by 6 bases and J by 3 bases, with 33 bases left in between. The CDR3 is 21 residues long. The CDR3 DNA sequence: TGTGCCAGCAGCCCCAAGGGAGTGGCCAGGTTGGGCCTAGCAATCTACAATGAGCAGTTCTTC. This translates into CASSPKGVARLGLAIYNEQFF.

This clone was observed once. The genes are TRBV11-2 and TRBJ2-1; D ambiguous. Germline CDR1 and CDR2: SGHAT and FQNNGV. Trimming removed 2 bases from V and 2 bases from J, with 10 bases in between. The CDR3 spans 15 residues. The CDR3 here is CASSLSSVAYNEQFF. For the CDR3, the DNA is TGTGCCAGCAGCTTAAGCTCTGTCGCCTACAATGAGCAGTTCTTC.

The chain joins TRBV30 to TRBJ2-5, with D perhaps matching TRBD1 (5 bases). The end of the DNA aligns better with TRBJ2-7, so the J call may be wrong. Germline V lookup: CDR1 GTSNPN, CDR2 SVGIG (reference sequence). This CDR3 contains 12 residues. CDR3 in DNA: TGTGCCTGGAGAAAGGGGACCTACGAGCAGTACTTC. This gives the protein CAWRKGTYEQYF.

With regard to this clone: Other DNA sequences of this sample code for an identical CDR3. This chain uses TRBV11-3 with TRBJ2-5, with 10 bases identical to TRBD2. Germline V CDR1 and CDR2: SGHNT, YENEEA. V trimming: 1 base; J trimming: 4 bases; junction bases outside the gene matches: 3. CDR3 length: 15 residues. The CDR3 DNA follows: TGTGCCAGCAGCTTAGGTCTAGCGGGAGCAGAGACCCAGTACTTC. Its translation: CASSLGLAGAETQYF.

In this sample, this clone turned up a few times. A much larger clone lies a single base off, so this may be a read error. The chain couples TRBV7-8 to TRBJ2-6; the D gene is possibly TRBD2 (5 bases). V was clipped by 5 bases and J by 1 base, with 18 bases between them. This CDR3 region has 18 residues. Germline CDR1 and CDR2: SGHVS and FQNEAQ. CDR3 region: CASSQNSHGESGANVLTF. The DNA for the CDR3 is TGTGCCAGCAGCCAAAACAGTCACGGGGAATCTGGGGCCAACGTCCTGACTTTC. The full variable domain, its missing parts supplied by reference TRBV7-8 and TRBJ2-6, is GAGVSQSPRYKVAKRGQDVALRCDPISGHVSLFWYQQALGQGPEFLTYFQNEAQLDKSGLPSDRFFAERPEGSVSTLKIQRTQQEDSAVYLCASSQNSHGESGANVLTFGAGSRLTVL.

This clone was recorded a few times. This chain joins TRBV18 and TRBJ1-5; 7 positions agree with TRBD1. The CDR3 is 16 amino acids. J was trimmed by 2 bases and V by 4 bases; bases with no gene match: 8. Germline V gives CDR1 KGHSH, CDR2 LQKENI. The CDR3 coding sequence is TGTGCCAGCTCACTTATTCATCAGGGGGGCAATCAGCCCCAGCATTTT. Amino acids: CASSLIHQGGNQPQHF.

On this clone: One end of the junction fails to match germline, which may point to a read error. The rearrangement links TRBV28 to TRBJ1-5; 9 bases map to TRBD1. The CDR3 has 16 residues. Germline V gives CDR1 MDHEN, CDR2 SYDVKM. The CDR3 loop is CASSLGTGSSDQPQHF. The CDR3 DNA is TGTGCCAGCAGTCTCGGGACAGGGAGTAGCGATCAGCCCCAGCATTTT. The variable domain in full, with the rest retrieved from reference TRBV28 and TRBJ1-5, is DVKVTQSSRYLVKRTGEKVFLECVQDMDHENMFWYRQDPGLGLRLIYFSYDVKMKEKGDIPEGYSVSREKKERFSLILESASTNQTSMYLCASSLGTGSSDQPQHFGDGTRLSIL.

This clone has more than one count but fewer than ten. The chain recombines TRBV18 with TRBJ2-3, with 8 bases lining up with TRBD1. With V trimmed by 4 bases and J by 1 base, 7 bases remained unmatched. The CDR3 extends over 16 amino acids. Looked up from germline, CDR1 is KGHSH and CDR2 is LQKENI. The DNA of the CDR3 is TGTGCCAGCTCACAGCAGGGGGCCCGAGGCACAGATACGCAGTATTTT. Translated: CASSQQGARGTDTQYF.

The sample holds many counts of this clone. J is TRBJ2-4 and V is TRBV5-4; 8 bases fit TRBD2. The CDR3 is 14 residues long. V was pared by 4 bases and J by 13 bases, with 13 bases of the junction left unmatched. Germline CDR1 and CDR2: SGHNT and YYREEE (reference sequence). The CDR3 protein is CASSLTGTSKIQYF. The CDR3 bases are TGTGCCAGCAGCCTTACCGGGACTAGTAAAATACAGTACTTC.

The chain uses TRBV15 and TRBJ2-7; 8 bases fit TRBD2. CDR1 and CDR2 from the germline V gene are LNHNV and YYDKDF (reference sequence). The CDR3 length is 15 residues. J was trimmed by 4 bases and V by 5 bases; bases with no gene match: 10. This CDR3 is CATSPGVGGVYEQYF. DNA of the CDR3: TGTGCCACCAGCCCCGGGGTCGGGGGGGTTTACGAGCAGTACTTC.

J is TRBJ1-6 and V is TRBV5-1, with TRBD1 matching 8 bases. This CDR3 has 14 residues. Germline-derived CDR1 and CDR2 are SGHRS and YFSETQ. J was trimmed by 10 bases and V by 0 bases; bases with no gene match: 3. CDR3 loop: CASSLEQGGSPLHF. The CDR3 coding sequence is TGCGCCAGCAGCTTGGAACAGGGGGGGTCACCCCTCCACTTT.

The V call is TRBV18, the J call TRBJ2-2; 9 bases fit TRBD2. This CDR3 has 18 residues. CDR1 KGHSH and CDR2 LQKENI come from the germline V gene. With 5 bases clipped from V and 6 bases from J, the junction kept 16 bases outside the gene matches. The CDR3: CASSALIPGLAFSGELFF. For the CDR3, the DNA is TGTGCCAGCTCAGCGCTGATTCCGGGACTAGCTTTTTCCGGGGAGCTGTTTTTT.

The chain couples TRBV4-1 to TRBJ2-2; D unresolved. This CDR3 has 14 amino acids. Germline V gene data show CDR1 as MGHRA and CDR2 as YSYEKL. V was pared by 1 base and J by 4 bases, with 7 bases between. CDR3: CASSQGRGTGELFF. The CDR3 DNA follows: TGCGCCAGCAGCCAAGGGAGAGGCACCGGGGAGCTGTTTTTT.

This clone was counted between two and nine times. The genes are TRBV6-5 and TRBJ1-3; 10 bases fit TRBD1. Germline CDR1 is MNHEY and CDR2 is SVGAGI. The V and J ends lost 5 bases and 2 bases, in that order; junction bases with no gene match: 3. This CDR3 region has 15 residues. CDR3 in DNA: TGTGCCAGCAGTGCCGGGACAGGGGCTGGAAACACCATATATTTT. Translated: CASSAGTGAGNTIYF.

The chain joins TRBV29-1 to TRBJ2-7, with no clear D. V was shortened by 3 bases and J by 0 bases, with 12 bases between the two germline ends. From germline, CDR1 is SQVTM and CDR2 ANQGSEA. This CDR3 comprises 14 residues. CDR3 bases: TGCAGCGTTGAGCAGGACGCCGGCTCCTACGAGCAGTACTTC. Its translation is CSVEQDAGSYEQYF.

The chain carries TRBV29-1 and TRBJ2-2; 13 nucleotides match TRBD2. This CDR3 contains 16 residues. The V gene end was trimmed by 3 bases and the J gene end by 5 bases; junction bases not matched to a gene: 6. Germline-derived CDR1 and CDR2 are SQVTM and ANQGSEA. The CDR3 reads CSVEGRTSGRTGELFF. Written as DNA, the CDR3 is TGCAGCGTTGAGGGGCGGACTAGCGGGAGAACCGGGGAGCTGTTTTTT.

The genes are TRBV18 and TRBJ1-1, with unresolved D. The V and J ends lost 1 base and 3 bases respectively, with 12 bases between them. The length of the CDR3 is 15 residues. The V gene's germline CDR1 is KGHSH and CDR2 LQKENI. CDR3 bases: TGTGCCAGCTCACCACAAGGGCAGCTTGACACTGAAGCTTTCTTT. It is translated as CASSPQGQLDTEAFF.

The chain recombines TRBV6-6 with TRBJ2-1, with 11 bases lining up with TRBD2. Germline V gene data show CDR1 as MNHNY and CDR2 as SVGAGI (reference sequence). V dropped 5 bases and J dropped 8; count of bases not matched to a gene: 8. This CDR3 contains 15 residues. The CDR3 coding sequence is TGTGCCAGCAGTCAACTAGCGGGAGAGATCGATGAGCAGTTCTTC. It translates to CASSQLAGEIDEQFF.

J is TRBJ2-3 and V is TRBV5-1, with a tentative D call TRBD1 (5 bases). CDR1 and CDR2 (germline): SGHRS, YFSETQ. Trimming took 4 bases from V and 0 from J, leaving 9 bases between them. CDR3 length: 14 amino acids. The chain's CDR3 is CASSLTDSTDTQYF. CDR3 bases: TGCGCCAGCAGCCTGACAGATAGCACAGATACGCAGTATTTT.

This chain links TRBV5-1 with TRBJ2-5, with 11 bases fitting TRBD1. Losses at the gene ends were 2 bases for V and 3 bases for J; bases not matched to a gene: 6. Germline V gene data show CDR1 as SGHRS and CDR2 as YFSETQ. This CDR3 contains 16 residues. The CDR3 coding sequence is TGCGCCAGCAGCTTCGGGACAGGGGGTGAGAAAGAGACCCAGTACTTC. This gives the protein CASSFGTGGEKETQYF.

This sequence joins TRBV19 and TRBJ2-5, with a possible D match to TRBD1 (7 bases). This CDR3 is 18 amino acids long. Germline lookup yields CDR1 LNHDA and CDR2 SQIVND (reference sequence). Trimming took off 3 bases at V and 4 bases at J, with 24 bases between the two ends. The CDR3 here is CASSMSQGGFHQGETQYF. CDR3 coding DNA: TGTGCCAGTAGTATGAGTCAGGGGGGATTCCATCAGGGAGAGACCCAGTACTTC.

The gene calls are TRBV6-6 and TRBJ2-1; D uncertain. The CDR3 runs to 11 residues. The ends were cut back, 5 bases at V and 6 bases at J, with 5 bases in the middle. In germline, CDR1 is MNHNY, CDR2 SVGAGI (reference sequence). The CDR3 here is CASSNTNEQFF. In nucleotides, the CDR3 is TGTGCCAGCAGTAACACCAATGAGCAGTTCTTC.

As for this clone: Possible read error: a much larger clone is one base away. The chain employs TRBV2 and TRBJ1-2, with a possible D match to TRBD1 (6 bases). The germline V gene has CDR1 SNHLY and CDR2 FYNNEI. The CDR3 is 12 residues long. V was clipped by 6 bases and J by 1 base, with 6 bases between them. The CDR3 sequence is CASRDSNYGYTF. In DNA, the CDR3 is TGTGCCAGCAGGGACAGTAACTATGGCTACACCTTC.

This clone has more than one count but fewer than ten. The J gene is TRBJ2-5, the V gene TRBV6-6; 8 bases are a match to TRBD2. V was clipped by 0 bases and J by 5 bases; unmatched bases: 2. The CDR3 covers 14 residues. Per germline, CDR1 MNHNY and CDR2 SVGAGI (reference sequence). The CDR3 DNA reads TGTGCCAGCAGTTACTCGCCGGGAGGGGAGACCCAGTACTTC. Its protein product is CASSYSPGGETQYF.